The 21 T cell receptor beta chains below were found in one sample sequenced in a study of cytomegalovirus exposure and HLA in healthy donors. The PCR had 60 Vbeta and 13 Jbeta primers. Assay used: immunoSEQ multiplex PCR; TCRdb lists only in-frame clones, some missing. The sample holds about 160,000 clones; around 90% are singletons and the top ten take about 0.85%. The sequenced sample was PBMCs. These receptors were obtained from a woman aged 25 to 39 in good health and CMV-seronegative.

V usage is TRBV29-1 and J usage is TRBJ2-7; TRBD1 might be the D (5 bases). CDR1 and CDR2 from the germline V gene are SQVTM and ANQGSEA. V was trimmed by 0 bases and J by 11 bases, leaving 11 bases between them. The CDR3 totals 11 residues. CDR3 loop: CSVEEGPREYF. The CDR3 DNA reads as TGCAGCGTTGAAGAGGGGCCCCGGGAGTACTTC.

Regarding this clone: Other nucleotide sequences in the sample specify the same CDR3. This chain joins TRBV7-2 and TRBJ2-7; D is undetermined. Trimming removed 1 base from V and 0 bases from J, with 7 bases in between. The germline CDR1 and CDR2 sequences are SGHTA and FQGNSA. This CDR3 is 14 amino acids long. Here the CDR3 DNA reads TGTGCCAGCAGCTTAGTCGGAGCCTCCTACGAGCAGTACTTC. Protein product: CASSLVGASYEQYF.

The J gene is TRBJ2-5, the V gene TRBV4-1, with TRBD2 matching over 7 bases. The J call may be incorrect, as the DNA end agrees better with TRBJ2-7. This CDR3 region has 14 residues. The germline gives CDR1 MGHRA, CDR2 YSYEKL. The CDR3: CASSLRGGGYEQYF. As DNA, the CDR3 is TGCGCCAGCAGCCTCCGGGGCGGGGGTTACGAGCAGTACTTC.

This rearrangement joins TRBV4-1 to TRBJ2-3; D is perhaps TRBD1 (6 bases). CDR3 length equals 15 residues. Trimming left V 2 bases short and J 4 bases short, with 13 bases between. The germline CDR1 and CDR2 sequences are MGHRA and YSYEKL. As DNA, the CDR3 is TGCGCCAGCAGCCAACGGGCAGGGGTTTCAGATACGCAGTATTTT. Translated, it gives CASSQRAGVSDTQYF.

The gene calls are TRBV5-1 and TRBJ2-7, with a possible D match to TRBD2 (5 bases). The germline V gene has CDR1 SGHRS and CDR2 YFSETQ. The germline V and J ends were trimmed by 0 bases and 4 bases, with 14 bases remaining between them. This CDR3 is 15 amino acids long. The CDR3: CASSLVIGPGYEQYF. For the CDR3, the DNA is TGCGCCAGCAGCTTGGTGATTGGTCCGGGATACGAGCAGTACTTC.

V usage is TRBV18 and J usage is TRBJ1-4; no reliable D call. This CDR3 is 15 amino acids long. The V end was cut by 0 bases, the J end by 0 bases, with 5 bases between. CDR1 and CDR2 from the germline V gene are KGHSH and LQKENI. The CDR3 region is CASSPPGATNEKLFF. CDR3 DNA: TGTGCCAGCTCACCACCCGGTGCAACTAATGAAAAACTGTTTTTT. Full variable domain (outside the CDR3, taken from reference TRBV18 and TRBJ1-4): NAGVMQNPRHLVRRRGQEARLRCSPMKGHSHVYWYRQLPEEGLKFMVYLQKENIIDESGMPKERFSAEFPKEGPSILRIQQVVRGDSAAYFCASSPPGATNEKLFFGSGTQLSVL.

The chain has TRBV11-2 and TRBJ2-1; tentative D call: TRBD1 (6 bases). The CDR3 is 14 amino acids. With 0 bases removed from V and 7 bases from J, the gap between germline ends came to 10 bases. Germline V gene lookup returns CDR1 SGHAT and CDR2 FQNNGV. This chain's CDR3 is CASSLDWQGNEQFF. In DNA, the CDR3 is TGTGCCAGCAGCTTAGATTGGCAGGGGAATGAGCAGTTCTTC.

V gene TRBV6-1 combines with J gene TRBJ1-1; 7 bases match TRBD1. The germline gives CDR1 MNHNS, CDR2 SASEGT. The CDR3 covers 14 residues. J was trimmed by 4 bases and V by 5 bases; bases with no gene match: 7. Written as DNA, the CDR3 is TGTGCCAGCAGTACACAGGGGACCCTCACTGAAGCTTTCTTT. This codes for CASSTQGTLTEAFF.

The J gene is TRBJ2-3, the V gene TRBV12-5; 13 nucleotides match TRBD2. The CDR3 runs 18 residues. The junction had 9 bases not matched to a gene; V was cut back by 2 bases and J by 4 bases. Germline V gene sequence: CDR1 LGHNT, CDR2 FRNRAP. The CDR3 loop reads CASGLRLAGGGGADTQYF. CDR3 coding DNA: TGTGCTAGTGGTTTGAGACTAGCGGGAGGAGGGGGGGCAGATACGCAGTATTTT.

As concerns this clone: The junction departs from the called germline gene at one end, perhaps through a read error. The J gene is TRBJ2-7, the V gene TRBV7-9; TRBD2 agrees at 7 bases. CDR1 SEHNR and CDR2 FQNEAQ come from the germline V gene (reference sequence). The CDR3 runs to 12 residues. CDR3: CSSSLGGDEQYF. DNA for the CDR3: TGTTCCAGCAGCTTGGGGGGGGACGAGCAGTACTTC.

The V gene is TRBV18, the J gene TRBJ1-2; 7 bases match TRBD1. This CDR3 has 16 residues. J lost 4 bases, V lost 3 bases, and 11 bases had no gene match. Germline V lookup: CDR1 KGHSH, CDR2 LQKENI. CDR3 sequence: CASSPTGTENLYGYTF. DNA for the CDR3: TGTGCCAGCTCACCTACCGGGACAGAAAACCTCTATGGCTACACCTTC.

The chain is built from TRBV18 and TRBJ1-5, with 7 bases aligning to TRBD1. The V gene end was trimmed by 2 bases and the J gene end by 4 bases; junction bases not matched to a gene: 2. Per the germline V gene, CDR1 is KGHSH and CDR2 is LQKENI. This CDR3 has 14 amino acids. CDR3 region: CASSPGTANQPQHF. CDR3 nucleotide sequence: TGTGCCAGCTCACCAGGGACAGCAAATCAGCCCCAGCATTTT.

The genes are TRBV23-1 and TRBJ1-2, with D tentatively TRBD1 (6 bases). TRBV23-1 is assigned to the ORF class and has an uncertain function. V lost 2 bases and J lost 7, with 11 bases in between. This CDR3 is built from 13 residues. The CDR3: CASSQDRWCGYTF. The CDR3 DNA reads as TGCGCCAGCAGTCAAGACAGGTGGTGTGGCTACACCTTC.

The chain is built from TRBV27 and TRBJ1-1, with a possible D match to TRBD1 (5 bases). V shed 2 bases and J shed 1 base, with 11 bases lying between them. The CDR3 has 15 residues. Germline CDR1 reads MNHEY; CDR2 reads SMNVEV (reference sequence). CDR3 sequence: CASSLARGQNTEAFF. The DNA for the CDR3 is TGTGCCAGCAGTTTAGCCCGCGGACAGAACACTGAAGCTTTCTTT.

The chain carries TRBV19 and TRBJ2-6; TRBD1 matches at 10 bases. The V and J ends lost 4 bases and 2 bases, in that order; junction bases with no gene match: 8. This CDR3 spans 18 amino acids. Germline assignment: CDR1 LNHDA and CDR2 SQIVND (reference sequence). In nucleotides, the CDR3 is TGTGCCAGTAGTAGGGCGGGACAGGGGCGGGCTGGGGCCAACGTCCTGACTTTC. The encoded protein is CASSRAGQGRAGANVLTF.

This clone was found once. This sequence joins TRBV9 and TRBJ2-7, with D perhaps TRBD2 (5 bases). With 6 bases removed from V and 3 bases from J, the gap between germline ends came to 19 bases. CDR1 is SGDLS, CDR2 YYNGEE, per germline. The CDR3 sequence is 15 residues long. Here the CDR3 DNA reads TGTGCCAGCAACCTAGAGGTACAGCGGCTCTACGAGCAGTACTTC. The encoded protein is CASNLEVQRLYEQYF.

The chain employs TRBV27 and TRBJ1-2; 7 bases map to TRBD1. The CDR3 totals 15 residues. V dropped 5 bases and J dropped 4; count of bases not matched to a gene: 10. Germline V gene sequence: CDR1 MNHEY, CDR2 SMNVEV (reference sequence). The CDR3 DNA is TGTGCCAGCAGTAGTCCGGGAACAGGGGTCTATGGCTACACCTTC. It encodes CASSSPGTGVYGYTF.

CDR3 protein: CASSLRGPLSPLHF. The CDR3 region has the DNA TGTGCCAGCAGTTTACGGGGTCCCCTATCACCCCTCCACTTT. The chain recombines TRBV28 with TRBJ1-6; D is ambiguous. Germline assignment: CDR1 MDHEN and CDR2 SYDVKM. The CDR3 sequence is 14 residues long. Trimming took 2 bases from V and 10 from J, leaving 12 bases between them. Drawing the rest from reference TRBV28 and TRBJ1-6, the complete variable domain is DVKVTQSSRYLVKRTGEKVFLECVQDMDHENMFWYRQDPGLGLRLIYFSYDVKMKEKGDIPEGYSVSREKKERFSLILESASTNQTSMYLCASSLRGPLSPLHFGNGTRLTVT.

The DNA of the CDR3 is TGTGCCAGCTCACCTAGGCTAGCGGAAATCACAGATACGCAGTATTTT. Its translation: CASSPRLAEITDTQYF. The rearrangement links TRBV18 to TRBJ2-3; 7 nucleotides agree with TRBD2. Germline CDR1 is KGHSH and CDR2 is LQKENI. The CDR3 is 16 residues long. V trimming: 3 bases; J trimming: 2 bases; junction bases outside the gene matches: 8.

V usage is TRBV6-5 and J usage is TRBJ2-7; possibly TRBD2 for D (7 bases). CDR1 and CDR2 from the germline V gene are MNHEY and SVGAGI. V lost 6 bases, J lost 5 bases, and 17 bases lay in between. The CDR3 loop spans 14 amino acids. The CDR3 spells CASSNAGARDEQYF. The DNA of the CDR3 is TGTGCCAGCAGCAACGCGGGGGCTCGCGACGAGCAGTACTTC.

The rearrangement links TRBV5-6 to TRBJ1-2; the match to TRBD1 covers 9 bases. The CDR3 extends over 13 amino acids. V shed 6 bases, J shed 6 bases, and the junction held 6 bases outside the gene matches. Germline-derived CDR1 and CDR2 are SGHDT and YYEEEE. In DNA, the CDR3 is TGTGCCAGCAACTTACAGGGGGCGCATGGCTACACCTTC. It codes for CASNLQGAHGYTF.